This entry lists 25 T cell receptor beta chains sequenced from one sample in a study of T cell clones after liver transplantation. Sequencing used immunoSEQ multiplex PCR; TCRdb keeps in-frame clones, though not all of them. In the table there are about 75,000 clones, 84% of which are singletons. The sequenced sample was CD4+ T cells from blood, obtained 48 months after liver transplant. Source of these receptors: a human patient who received a liver transplant. The graft donor may have given rise to some T cells.

V is TRBV21-1 and J is TRBJ2-7; TRBD2 was called by the table and not checked on the DNA. TRBV21-1 is a known pseudogene. This CDR3 region has 15 residues. The CDR3, as DNA: TGTGCCAGCAGCAAAGTAGAAGGCGGGCAAGTCGAGCAGTACTTC. As protein: CASSKVEGGQVEQYF.

The genes are TRBV4-2 and TRBJ2-7; 10 bases align to TRBD2. With 1 base clipped from V and 4 bases from J, the junction kept 7 bases outside the gene matches. Germline CDR1 and CDR2: LGHNA and YNFKEQ. The CDR3 is made up of 16 amino acids. This CDR3 reads CASSQGLAGDTYEQYF. CDR3 in DNA: TGTGCCAGCAGCCAAGGGCTAGCGGGAGATACGTACGAGCAGTACTTC.

In DNA form, the CDR3 reads TGTGCCAGCGGTTTAGGACAGGGTGTCGAGCAGTACTTC. It codes for CASGLGQGVEQYF. The chain joins TRBV6-1 to TRBJ2-7; 8 bases match TRBD1. Germline V gene lookup returns CDR1 MNHNS and CDR2 SASEGT. Losses at the gene ends were 8 bases for V and 6 bases for J; bases not matched to a gene: 9. This CDR3 spans 13 amino acids.

The chain carries TRBV19 and TRBJ2-5; 13 bases are a match to TRBD2. From germline, CDR1 is LNHDA and CDR2 SQIVND (reference sequence). The CDR3 runs to 16 residues. With 5 bases clipped from V and 3 bases from J, the junction kept 6 bases outside the gene matches. In DNA form, the CDR3 reads TGTGCCAGTAGTGCCACGACTAGCGGGGGGAAAGAGACCCAGTACTTC. Translating it yields CASSATTSGGKETQYF.

This clone was seen only once. This chain connects TRBV27 to TRBJ2-7; D remains unclear. The CDR3 loop spans 13 amino acids. The germline V gene encodes CDR1 MNHEY and CDR2 SMNVEV (reference sequence). Trimming pared 7 bases from V and 7 bases from J, leaving 17 bases between. CDR3 residues: CASTRSPHGEQYF. The CDR3 nucleotides read TGTGCCAGCACTCGATCACCCCATGGGGAGCAGTACTTC.

The chain links TRBV9 to TRBJ2-7, with D possibly being TRBD2 (5 bases). V gave up 3 bases and J gave up 3 bases, with 13 bases separating them. The CDR3 sequence is 14 residues long. Germline V gene sequence: CDR1 SGDLS, CDR2 YYNGEE. This CDR3 is CASSESPEGYEQYF. The CDR3 coding sequence is TGTGCCAGCAGCGAGAGTCCAGAGGGCTACGAGCAGTACTTC.

The V and J genes are TRBV7-3 and TRBJ2-1; a weak D match, TRBD2 (5 bases). V was trimmed by 5 bases and J by 7 bases, leaving 12 bases between them. Germline V lookup: CDR1 SGHTA, CDR2 FQGTGA. The CDR3 sequence is 13 residues long. The CDR3 spells CASSLSRGNEQFF. The DNA of the CDR3 is TGTGCCAGCAGCCTGTCACGGGGAAATGAGCAGTTCTTC.

This chain links TRBV7-9 with TRBJ2-5; TRBD1 agrees at 11 bases. The germline V gene has CDR1 SEHNR and CDR2 FQNEAQ (reference sequence). Unmatched junction bases numbered 8, after V lost 7 bases and J lost 7 bases. The CDR3 is made up of 14 amino acids. DNA for the CDR3: TGTGCCAGCAACGGACAGGGGGCGATGGTGACCCAGTACTTC. Protein: CASNGQGAMVTQYF.

The count of this clone is one. The chain couples TRBV28 to TRBJ1-4; the D gene is possibly TRBD1 (5 bases). This CDR3 comprises 13 residues. V dropped 3 bases and J dropped 8 bases, with 10 bases sitting between them. The germline V gene has CDR1 MDHEN and CDR2 SYDVKM. For the CDR3, the DNA is TGTGCCAGCAGTTTGGGGGTTCGGGAAAAACTGTTTTTT. This encodes CASSLGVREKLFF.

V gene TRBV7-7 combines with J gene TRBJ2-5; the D is unclear. Germline assignment: CDR1 SSHAT and CDR2 FNYEAQ (reference sequence). Trimming left V 0 bases short and J 6 bases short, with 8 bases between. The CDR3 covers 13 residues. Here the CDR3 reads CASSLADRKTQYF. The CDR3 region has the DNA TGTGCCAGCAGCTTAGCGGACCGGAAGACCCAGTACTTC.

The chain employs TRBV5-1 and TRBJ1-2; 8 positions agree with TRBD1. There are 14 residues in the CDR3. Germline CDR1 and CDR2: SGHRS and YFSETQ. V was clipped by 4 bases and J by 3 bases; unmatched bases: 5. For the CDR3, the DNA is TGCGCCAGCAGCATAGGGACAGGTGACTATGGCTACACCTTC. This sequence encodes CASSIGTGDYGYTF.

The gene calls are TRBV7-2 and TRBJ2-5; D possibly corresponds to TRBD1 (5 bases). Germline V gene sequence: CDR1 SGHTA, CDR2 FQGNSA. This CDR3 has 14 amino acids. Between the trimmed V and J ends, which lost 5 bases and 3 bases, there was a span of 13 bases. The CDR3 DNA reads TGTGCCAGCAGCCTAAGATTAGGGGAAGAGACCCAGTACTTC. This codes for CASSLRLGEETQYF.

CDR3 region: CASNSRAGDTQYF. The DNA of the CDR3 is TGTGCCAGTAATTCCAGGGCAGGAGATACGCAGTATTTT. The genes are TRBV19 and TRBJ2-3; D may be TRBD1 (5 bases). This CDR3 is built from 13 residues. Germline CDR1 LNHDA, CDR2 SQIVND (reference sequence). V was shortened by 7 bases and J by 5 bases, with 13 bases between the two germline ends. The whole variable domain, remainder taken from reference TRBV19 and TRBJ2-3, is DGGITQSPKYLFRKEGQNVTLSCEQNLNHDAMYWYRQDPGQGLRLIYYSQIVNDFQKGDIAEGYSVSREKKESFPLTVTSAQKNPTAFYLCASNSRAGDTQYFGPGTRLTVL.

The rearrangement links TRBV29-1 to TRBJ2-7; TRBD2 matches at 14 bases. V was clipped by 6 bases and J by 4 bases; unmatched bases: 5. CDR3 length: 14 residues. Looked up from germline, CDR1 is SQVTM and CDR2 is ANQGSEA. CDR3 sequence: CSVGTSGGLYEQYF. The CDR3 coding sequence is TGCAGCGTCGGGACTAGCGGGGGACTATACGAGCAGTACTTC.

The chain couples TRBV5-1 to TRBJ1-1; D unclear. The CDR3 consists of 14 residues. Looked up from germline, CDR1 is SGHRS and CDR2 is YFSETQ. V shed 2 bases and J shed 9 bases, with 17 bases lying between them. The CDR3 here is CASSFITEAPKAFF. The CDR3, as DNA: TGCGCCAGCAGCTTCATTACCGAGGCGCCGAAAGCTTTCTTT.

This clone is a singleton in its sample. The gene calls are TRBV5-1 and TRBJ2-3; the D call may be TRBD1 or TRBD2 (6 bases each). Germline-derived CDR1 and CDR2 are SGHRS and YFSETQ. CDR3 size: 16 residues. V was clipped by 0 bases and J by 0 bases, with 11 bases between them. This CDR3 reads CASSLVLGGSTDTQYF. For the CDR3, the DNA is TGCGCCAGCAGCTTGGTGCTGGGGGGCAGCACAGATACGCAGTATTTT.

CDR3 region: CASSPGTSGTQYF. In nucleotides, the CDR3 is TGTGCCAGCAGCCCCGGGACTAGCGGGACCCAGTACTTC. The chain has TRBV7-3 and TRBJ2-5; 11 bases align to TRBD2. The CDR3 consists of 13 residues. The V and J ends lost 5 bases and 7 bases, in that order; junction bases with no gene match: 3. The V gene's germline CDR1 is SGHTA and CDR2 FQGTGA.

The chain employs TRBV28 and TRBJ1-2; D is unresolved. The CDR3 is 13 amino acids. The germline V gene has CDR1 MDHEN and CDR2 SYDVKM. The ends were cut back, 7 bases at V and 7 bases at J, with 16 bases in the middle. The CDR3 region has the DNA TGTGCCAGCACCATTTCGGGTCTAAGTGGCTACACCTTC. It specifies CASTISGLSGYTF.

The chain employs TRBV28 and TRBJ2-2; 7 bases fit TRBD2. From germline, CDR1 is MDHEN and CDR2 SYDVKM. The CDR3 is 16 amino acids. V lost 3 bases, J lost 0 bases, and 4 bases stayed unmatched. DNA for the CDR3: TGTGCCAGCAGTTTCGGGCGGGGGTCGAACACCGGGGAGCTGTTTTTT. Protein product: CASSFGRGSNTGELFF. Drawing the rest from reference TRBV28 and TRBJ2-2, the complete variable domain is DVKVTQSSRYLVKRTGEKVFLECVQDMDHENMFWYRQDPGLGLRLIYFSYDVKMKEKGDIPEGYSVSREKKERFSLILESASTNQTSMYLCASSFGRGSNTGELFFGEGSRLTVL.

The chain recombines TRBV23-1 with TRBJ2-1; the D gene is possibly TRBD1 (5 bases). TRBV23-1 is designated an ORF whose function remains uncertain. Deletions cut 2 bases from V and 1 base from J, with 18 bases between. The CDR3 consists of 18 residues. The CDR3 region has the DNA TGCGCCAGCAGTCAAATTTCGGATAGGGGAAGATCCTACAATGAGCAGTTCTTC. Its translation is CASSQISDRGRSYNEQFF.

This clone occurred once. The rearrangement joins TRBV29-1 to TRBJ2-1, with a tentative D call TRBD2 (6 bases). V was trimmed by 1 base and J by 0 bases, leaving 16 bases between them. The CDR3 contains 17 residues. Germline CDR1 is SQVTM and CDR2 is ANQGSEA. DNA of the CDR3: TGCAGCGTTGAAGGGGTGGGGGGACTTAGCTCCTACAATGAGCAGTTCTTC. It encodes CSVEGVGGLSSYNEQFF.

The chain has TRBV18 and TRBJ1-1; no clear D. The V end was cut by 1 base, the J end by 8 bases, with 8 bases between. The CDR3 extends over 12 amino acids. Per germline, CDR1 KGHSH and CDR2 LQKENI. This CDR3 is CASSPRQNEAFF. DNA of the CDR3: TGTGCCAGCTCACCACGGCAGAACGAAGCTTTCTTT. The whole variable domain, filled in from reference TRBV18 and TRBJ1-1, reads NAGVMQNPRHLVRRRGQEARLRCSPMKGHSHVYWYRQLPEEGLKFMVYLQKENIIDESGMPKERFSAEFPKEGPSILRIQQVVRGDSAAYFCASSPRQNEAFFGQGTRLTVV.

The rearrangement links TRBV28 to TRBJ2-7, with TRBD2 identical over 14 bases. CDR1 and CDR2 (germline): MDHEN, SYDVKM. Germline trimming cut 6 bases from V and 9 bases from J; bases unmatched to any gene: 10. The CDR3 extends over 15 amino acids. As DNA, the CDR3 is TGTGCCAGCAGCCCACCGACTAGCGGGAGGGTTGTGCAGTACTTC. Protein sequence: CASSPPTSGRVVQYF.

V and J are TRBV6-1 and TRBJ1-1; D uncertain. Germline V gene data show CDR1 as MNHNS and CDR2 as SASEGT. The V gene lost 1 base and the J gene lost 6 bases, with 12 bases spanning the gap. The CDR3 consists of 14 residues. CDR3: CASSEGTLSAEAFF. CDR3 in DNA: TGTGCCAGCAGTGAAGGGACTTTGAGCGCTGAAGCTTTCTTT.

In this sample, this clone turned up a few times. V and J are TRBV13 and TRBJ1-2, with a possible D match to TRBD1 (5 bases). The CDR3 runs 17 residues. Germline CDR1 PRHDT, CDR2 FYEKMQ (reference sequence). V lost 2 bases and J lost 4, with 20 bases in between. The CDR3 DNA is TGTGCCAGCAGCTTACACGGGGCCAGTGCTTACCGCTATGGCTACACCTTC. This codes for CASSLHGASAYRYGYTF. Combining the CDR3 with reference TRBV13 and TRBJ1-2 gives the whole variable domain AAGVIQSPRHLIKEKRETATLKCYPIPRHDTVYWYQQGPGQDPQFLISFYEKMQSDKGSIPDRFSAQQFSDYHSELNMSSLELGDSALYFCASSLHGASAYRYGYTFGSGTRLTVV.